The rows below give T cell receptor beta chains drawn from one sample of a study of T cells in Graves' hyperthyroidism and ophthalmopathy. One entry per CDR3 protein, called by TCRdb with MiXCR from the multiplex PCR reads. This table has 200,000 to 300,000 distinct CDR3 sequences, around 26% appearing once. What was sequenced was blood. The receptors were gathered from a woman aged 35 to 49 with Graves' ophthalmopathy. The CDR3 runs from the conserved cysteine through the conserved F or W. D genes are given only for firm matches. Only some rows state a clone size, as once, few, many or a class for expanded clones.

>TRBV27|.|14|many|TRBJ2-7
CASSFGTAAYEQYF
TGTGCCAGCAGTTTCGGGACGGCGGCCTACGAGCAGTACTTC
>TRBV5-1|.|13|many|TRBJ2-7
CASSLDRVYEQYF
TGCGCCAGCAGCTTGGACAGGGTCTACGAGCAGTACTTC
>TRBV5-1|TRBD1|15|many|TRBJ2-7
CASSLAGTGAQEQYF
TGCGCCAGCAGCTTGGCCGGGACAGGGGCGCAAGAGCAGTACTTC
>TRBV30|.|15|many|TRBJ2-7
CAWSVMSSAGYEQYF
TGTGCCTGGAGTGTAATGTCTAGCGCGGGCTACGAGCAGTACTTC
>TRBV6-5|TRBD1|16|many|TRBJ1-5
CASSYPDRVANQPQHF
TGTGCCAGCAGTTACCCCGACAGGGTAGCAAATCAGCCCCAGCATTTT
>TRBV4-2|.|12|few|TRBJ2-7
CASSQDWGEQYF
TGTGCCAGCAGCCAAGATTGGGGGGAGCAGTACTTC
>TRBV28|TRBD1|15|many|TRBJ2-7
CASSKHGTGRIEQYF
TGTGCCAGCAGCAAGCACGGGACAGGGCGCATCGAGCAGTACTTC
>TRBV28|.|14|many|TRBJ2-6
CASNKNSGANVLTF
TGTGCCAGCAACAAAAATTCTGGGGCCAACGTCCTGACTTTC
>TRBV6-2/TRBV6-3|.|14|many|TRBJ1-1
CASSVQGLNTEAFF
TGTGCCAGCAGCGTACAAGGCTTGAACACTGAAGCTTTCTTT
>TRBV5-1|.|13|few|TRBJ2-5
CASRGGIGETQYF
TGCGCCAGTAGGGGCGGGATCGGAGAGACCCAGTACTTC
>TRBV30|.|12|.|TRBJ2-2
CAWSVSTGELFF
TGTGCCTGGAGTGTAAGCACCGGGGAGCTGTTTTTT
>TRBV6-5|.|16|many|TRBJ1-3
CASSYSLGDSGNTIYF
TGTGCCAGCAGTTACTCCCTCGGGGACTCTGGAAACACCATATATTTT
>TRBV30|.|13|.|TRBJ2-7
CAWRIVNSAEQYF
TGTGCCTGGAGAATTGTAAATTCGGCCGAGCAGTACTTC
>TRBV11-2|.|14|.|TRBJ2-7
CASSSDSNPYEQYF
TGTGCCAGCAGCTCCGATAGTAATCCCTACGAGCAGTACTTC
>TRBV20-1|TRBD1|14|many|TRBJ2-5
CSATTGVEQETQYF
TGCAGTGCCACGACAGGGGTGGAGCAAGAGACCCAGTACTTC
>TRBV20-1|TRBD2|16|once|TRBJ2-7
CSAPDGTSGGNYEQYF
TGCAGTGCACCCGACGGGACTAGCGGGGGGAACTACGAGCAGTACTTC
>TRBV2|.|18|.|TRBJ1-5
CASSDGLGTADSNQPQHF
TGTGCCAGCAGTGACGGCCTTGGGACCGCAGATAGCAATCAGCCCCAGCATTTT
>TRBV7-9|TRBD1|14|many|TRBJ2-5
CASSFRQGEETQYF
TGTGCCAGCAGTTTCCGACAGGGCGAAGAGACCCAGTACTTC
>TRBV20-1|.|13|once|TRBJ1-2
CSARVGRDYGYIF
TGCAGTGCTAGAGTGGGGCGTGACTATGGCTACATCTTC
>TRBV28|TRBD1|13|.|TRBJ1-1
CASSLVGQVEAFF
TGTGCCAGCAGTTTGGTAGGACAGGTTGAAGCTTTCTTT
>TRBV6-5|.|16|many|TRBJ1-3
CASSTAGASSGNTIYF
TGTGCCAGCAGTACGGCGGGGGCCAGCTCTGGAAACACCATATATTTT
>TRBV29-1|.|14|.|TRBJ1-1
CSVVPAWENTEAFF
TGCAGCGTTGTCCCCGCTTGGGAGAACACTGAAGCTTTCTTT
>TRBV12-3/TRBV12-4|TRBD2|16|.|TRBJ2-5
CASSLSPAGDYETQYF
TGTGCCAGCAGTTTATCCCCAGCGGGAGATTATGAGACCCAGTACTTC
>TRBV6-1|TRBD1|13|.|TRBJ1-6
CASLGQGSSPLHF
TGTGCCAGCCTCGGACAGGGTAGTTCACCCCTCCACTTT